The 23 T cell receptor beta chains reported below all come from one sample, sequenced in a study of T cell repertoires in ileal Crohn's disease. Using immunoSEQ multiplex PCR, the repertoire was profiled, and TCRdb retains in-frame clones only, with some absent. The sample holds 6,500 to 7,500 clones; more than 70% are singletons and the top ten take about 9.2%. The material sequenced was ileal tissue. The receptors originated from an adult with Crohn's disease.

V and J are TRBV5-6 and TRBJ1-1; D gene ambiguous. V was trimmed by 1 base and J by 4 bases, leaving 17 bases between them. The germline gives CDR1 SGHDT, CDR2 YYEEEE. The CDR3 is 16 amino acids. The CDR3 loop is CASSLQMGRSSTEAFF. Here the CDR3 DNA reads TGTGCCAGCAGCTTGCAAATGGGCAGGTCGAGCACTGAAGCTTTCTTT.

V is TRBV9 and J is TRBJ2-7; D perhaps matches TRBD2 (6 bases). Trimming left V 0 bases short and J 6 bases short, with 16 bases between. Germline V gene lookup returns CDR1 SGDLS and CDR2 YYNGEE. The CDR3 totals 15 residues. CDR3 amino acids: CASSVGGEWVSEQYF. CDR3 nucleotide sequence: TGTGCCAGCAGCGTAGGGGGGGAATGGGTCTCCGAGCAGTACTTC.

The V call is TRBV5-4, the J call TRBJ2-1, with D hard to call. This CDR3 spans 12 amino acids. Trimming took off 0 bases at V and 8 bases at J, with 6 bases between the two ends. Germline V gene sequence: CDR1 SGHNT, CDR2 YYREEE (reference sequence). The CDR3 reads CASSLAQDEQFF. The CDR3 bases are TGTGCCAGCAGCTTGGCCCAGGATGAGCAGTTCTTC.

The chain couples TRBV7-6 to TRBJ2-7; the D gene is possibly TRBD2 (5 bases). The ends were cut back, 2 bases at V and 7 bases at J, with 12 bases in the middle. This CDR3 is 13 amino acids long. CDR1 is SGHVS and CDR2 is FNYEAQ in the germline V gene. CDR3 sequence: CASSLISGGEQYF. The CDR3 DNA follows: TGTGCCAGCAGCTTAATTTCGGGCGGGGAGCAGTACTTC.

The chain carries TRBV9 and TRBJ2-3; a weak D match, TRBD2 (5 bases). The CDR3 totals 16 residues. V shed 3 bases and J shed 0 bases, with 14 bases lying between them. Germline V gene data show CDR1 as SGDLS and CDR2 as YYNGEE. CDR3 protein: CASSANEGASTDTQYF. CDR3 nucleotides: TGTGCCAGCAGCGCTAATGAGGGAGCTAGCACAGATACGCAGTATTTT.

The chain recombines TRBV27 with TRBJ2-1; D perhaps matches TRBD2 (5 bases). Germline V gene data show CDR1 as MNHEY and CDR2 as SMNVEV (reference sequence). With 7 bases removed from V and 9 bases from J, the gap between germline ends came to 22 bases. The CDR3 has 15 amino acids. The CDR3 nucleotides are TGTGCCAGCACCCCCGGACTCCCGGAAGGAGGTGAGCAGTTCTTC. Its translation is CASTPGLPEGGEQFF.

The V and J genes are TRBV29-1 and TRBJ2-1, with D perhaps TRBD1 (5 bases). Germline values: CDR1 SQVTM, CDR2 ANQGSEA. This CDR3 region has 13 residues. Trimming took 3 bases from V and 4 from J, leaving 10 bases between them. CDR3 DNA: TGCAGCGTTGAGGGTGGGGCTTACAATGAGCAGTTCTTC. As protein: CSVEGGAYNEQFF.

This clone was detected only a few times. The chain links TRBV27 to TRBJ2-7; 7 bases fit TRBD1. V dropped 9 bases and J dropped 1; count of bases not matched to a gene: 9. From germline, CDR1 is MNHEY and CDR2 SMNVEV (reference sequence). The length of the CDR3 is 14 residues. As DNA, the CDR3 is TGTGCCAGGTGGACAGGAAGGTTTTCCTACGAGCAGTACTTC. Translating it yields CARWTGRFSYEQYF.

The chain is built from TRBV5-4 and TRBJ1-2; TRBD1 is a possible D gene (5 bases). Deletions cut 3 bases from V and 5 bases from J, with 20 bases between. This CDR3 has 16 residues. In germline, CDR1 is SGHNT, CDR2 YYREEE (reference sequence). CDR3 amino acids: CASSSGDRGVLYGYTF. CDR3 coding DNA: TGTGCCAGCAGCTCGGGGGACCGCGGCGTACTTTATGGCTACACCTTC.

This chain joins TRBV27 and TRBJ2-7; TRBD1 agrees at 8 bases. CDR1 and CDR2 (germline): MNHEY, SMNVEV (reference sequence). CDR3 size: 13 residues. V trimming: 5 bases; J trimming: 5 bases; junction bases outside the gene matches: 5. In nucleotides, the CDR3 is TGTGCCAGCAGTCCGGACAGGGCCCACGAGCAGTACTTC. This codes for CASSPDRAHEQYF.

The chain combines TRBV11-2 with TRBJ2-7, with 8 bases that match TRBD1. Germline CDR1 reads SGHAT; CDR2 reads FQNNGV. The CDR3 is made up of 14 amino acids. Trimming cost V 5 bases and J 2 bases; bases outside gene matches: 5. The CDR3 reads CASSKQGGTYEQYF. In DNA form, the CDR3 reads TGTGCCAGCAGCAAACAGGGGGGAACCTACGAGCAGTACTTC.

The gene calls are TRBV7-2 and TRBJ2-3, with 10 bases that match TRBD2. In germline, CDR1 is SGHTA, CDR2 FQGNSA. V shed 6 bases, J shed 0 bases, and the junction held 9 bases outside the gene matches. This CDR3 region has 17 residues. The CDR3 DNA follows: TGTGCCAGCAGGGACCCGGGACTAGCGTTTAGCACAGATACGCAGTATTTT. This encodes CASRDPGLAFSTDTQYF.

This clone has only one observation. The genes are TRBV29-1 and TRBJ1-1, with D unclear. Deletions cut 3 bases from V and 4 bases from J, with 18 bases between. The germline CDR1 and CDR2 sequences are SQVTM and ANQGSEA. The CDR3 totals 15 residues. CDR3 in amino acids: CSVEAVKRVSTEAFF. The CDR3 DNA is TGCAGCGTTGAGGCAGTAAAGAGGGTGAGCACTGAAGCTTTCTTT.

The rearrangement links TRBV12-5 to TRBJ1-1, with unresolved D. V shed 7 bases and J shed 3 bases, with 12 bases lying between them. Germline V gene data show CDR1 as LGHNT and CDR2 as FRNRAP. The CDR3 runs 13 residues. The CDR3 DNA reads as TGTGCTAGTGTCGCCCGGGGTGACACTGAAGCTTTCTTT. Its protein is CASVARGDTEAFF. The entire variable domain, with the rest obtained from reference TRBV12-5 and TRBJ1-1, is as follows: DARVTQTPRHKVTEMGQEVTMRCQPILGHNTVFWYRQTMMQGLELLAYFRNRAPLDDSGMPKDRFSAEMPDATLATLKIQPSEPRDSAVYFCASVARGDTEAFFGQGTRLTVV.

The gene calls are TRBV19 and TRBJ1-1; 10 nucleotides match TRBD1. Germline lookup yields CDR1 LNHDA and CDR2 SQIVND (reference sequence). V was clipped by 7 bases and J by 1 base; unmatched bases: 9. This CDR3 contains 16 residues. As DNA, the CDR3 is TGTGCCAGTACCCGGACAGGGGGACGGGGGAACACTGAAGCTTTCTTT. This codes for CASTRTGGRGNTEAFF.

The CDR3 DNA sequence: TGTGCCAGCTCACCCGGCAGACAATCGAACACTGAAGCTTTCTTT. Translating it yields CASSPGRQSNTEAFF. The genes are TRBV18 and TRBJ1-1; D unclear. The CDR3 is made up of 15 amino acids. Germline-derived CDR1 and CDR2 are KGHSH and LQKENI. The V end lost 3 bases, the J end lost 1 base, and 12 bases lay between the germline ends.

V and J are TRBV2 and TRBJ2-3, with TRBD2 identical over 9 bases. CDR1 is SNHLY and CDR2 is FYNNEI in the germline V gene. The CDR3 runs 15 residues. The V gene end was trimmed by 6 bases and the J gene end by 1 base; junction bases not matched to a gene: 5. DNA of the CDR3: TGTGCCAGCAGCGAGGGACTAGCTGGCACAGATACGCAGTATTTT. It yields the protein CASSEGLAGTDTQYF.

The V call is TRBV5-6, the J call TRBJ2-2; D ambiguous. Trimming cost V 4 bases and J 1 base, with 8 bases left between them. Germline-derived CDR1 and CDR2 are SGHDT and YYEEEE. The CDR3 has 14 amino acids. The CDR3 region has the DNA TGTGCCAGCAGCCCCACCAGGAACACCGGGGAGCTGTTTTTT. This translates into CASSPTRNTGELFF.

J is TRBJ1-3 and V is TRBV5-1; D remains ambiguous. Between the trimmed V and J ends, which lost 6 bases and 5 bases, there was a span of 15 bases. This CDR3 is built from 14 residues. Germline V gives CDR1 SGHRS, CDR2 YFSETQ. This CDR3 reads CASKEEGTRNTIYF. The CDR3 DNA reads as TGCGCCAGCAAAGAGGAGGGAACCCGAAACACCATATATTTT.

This chain uses TRBV18 with TRBJ2-3; TRBD1 matches at 9 bases. With 0 bases clipped from V and 4 bases from J, the junction kept 11 bases outside the gene matches. Germline CDR1 is KGHSH and CDR2 is LQKENI. The CDR3 length is 18 residues. The CDR3 DNA is TGTGCCAGCTCACCACCACGGTTGACAGGGGGTCAACCAGATACGCAGTATTTT. It yields the protein CASSPPRLTGGQPDTQYF.

This clone occurred a few times. The genes are TRBV6-1 and TRBJ2-1; 8 nucleotides line up with TRBD2. This CDR3 spans 12 amino acids. Trimming at V came to 8 bases and at J to 8 bases, leaving 5 bases not matched to a gene. Germline-derived CDR1 and CDR2 are MNHNS and SASEGT. In DNA, the CDR3 is TGTGCCAGCGGGCGGGGGGCCGATGAGCAGTTCTTC. Its translation: CASGRGADEQFF.

V usage is TRBV19 and J usage is TRBJ2-7, with 12 bases identical to TRBD2. The CDR3 runs to 16 residues. Germline V gene sequence: CDR1 LNHDA, CDR2 SQIVND (reference sequence). Trimming cost V 3 bases and J 0 bases; bases outside gene matches: 3. The DNA for the CDR3 is TGTGCCAGTAGTATGGGACTAGCGGGTGGCTCCTACGAGCAGTACTTC. It yields the protein CASSMGLAGGSYEQYF.

This clone has a handful of counts. The chain joins TRBV6-1 to TRBJ1-1; D is undetermined. There are 11 residues in the CDR3. CDR1 and CDR2 from the germline V gene are MNHNS and SASEGT. Trimming took 6 bases from V and 8 from J, leaving 10 bases between them. The CDR3 is CASSPSREAFF. For the CDR3, the DNA is TGTGCCAGCAGCCCATCACGGGAAGCTTTCTTT.